The 23 T cell receptor beta chains below come from one sample, sequenced in a study of T cells in Graves' hyperthyroidism and ophthalmopathy. From RNA transcripts, TCR beta CDR3 regions were amplified. RT-PCR in the first round (using the HTBI primer set) targeted the TCR CDR3. TCRdb called the multiplex PCR reads again in MiXCR, with one record for every CDR3 protein. Here the sample spans around 490,000 distinct CDR3 sequences, 20% being singletons. Material: blood. Receptors were obtained from a man aged 40-55 years with Graves' ophthalmopathy.

The gene calls are TRBV7-9 and TRBJ1-2; tentative D call: TRBD1 (5 bases). The CDR3 contains 13 residues. The germline V gene has CDR1 SEHNR and CDR2 FQNEAQ (reference sequence). Trimming took 4 bases from V and 5 from J, leaving 11 bases between them. The CDR3 sequence is CASSSMGGYGYTF. CDR3 DNA sequence: TGTGCCAGCAGCTCTATGGGGGGTTATGGCTACACCTTC.

At least ten counts were recorded for this clonotype. The V gene is TRBV2, the J gene TRBJ1-5; D not resolved. Looked up from germline, CDR1 is SNHLY and CDR2 is FYNNEI. V lost 6 bases and J 0 bases, leaving 9 bases between the germline ends. This CDR3 has 14 residues. For the CDR3, the DNA is TGTGCCAGCAGGGACCCCACTAGCAATCAGCCCCAGCATTTT. Its translation: CASRDPTSNQPQHF.

This clonotype has ten or more counts. The chain is built from TRBV5-1 and TRBJ2-1, with D perhaps TRBD1 or TRBD2 (5 bases each). The V gene's germline CDR1 is SGHRS and CDR2 YFSETQ. The length of the CDR3 is 16 residues. Trimming stripped 0 bases from V and 0 bases from J, with 10 bases between. The CDR3 is CASSLAGGYSYNEQFF. DNA for the CDR3: TGCGCCAGCAGCTTGGCTGGGGGTTACTCCTACAATGAGCAGTTCTTC.

The rearrangement uses TRBV27 and TRBJ1-2; 9 bases line up with TRBD1. The length of the CDR3 is 16 residues. V lost 3 bases, J lost 4 bases, and 9 bases stayed unmatched. Germline CDR1 MNHEY, CDR2 SMNVEV (reference sequence). CDR3 DNA sequence: TGTGCCAGCAGTTTCCCCGGGACAGGGTCTTCCTATGGCTACACCTTC. Encoded protein: CASSFPGTGSSYGYTF.

This clonotype was counted at least ten times. CDR3 sequence: CASSPRDRGLRSETQYF. The CDR3, as DNA: TGTGCCAGCTCACCTCGGGACAGGGGGTTAAGGAGTGAGACCCAGTACTTC. The rearrangement links TRBV18 to TRBJ2-5; TRBD1 matches 11 bases. This CDR3 region has 17 residues. The germline gives CDR1 KGHSH, CDR2 LQKENI. The trim removed 3 bases at V and 5 bases at J, leaving 11 bases unmatched.

This clonotype was counted ten times or more. This chain joins TRBV18 and TRBJ2-5, with 7 positions matching TRBD2. The CDR3 covers 14 residues. The germline CDR1 and CDR2 sequences are KGHSH and LQKENI. The junction had 2 bases not matched to a gene; V was cut back by 4 bases and J by 0 bases. The CDR3 DNA sequence: TGTGCCAGCTCACGCGGGAGAAACCAAGAGACCCAGTACTTC. It codes for CASSRGRNQETQYF.

This chain uses TRBV7-3 with TRBJ2-5; TRBD2 matches 8 bases. V was clipped by 2 bases and J by 2 bases; unmatched bases: 4. Germline-derived CDR1 and CDR2 are SGHTA and FQGTGA. This CDR3 has 15 residues. Here the CDR3 reads CASSLLGGVQETQYF. For the CDR3, the DNA is TGTGCCAGCAGCTTACTCGGGGGGGTTCAAGAGACCCAGTACTTC.

This clonotype was recorded many times. The rearrangement uses TRBV2 and TRBJ2-1; D uncertain. V lost 4 bases, J lost 7 bases, and 8 bases lay in between. The V gene's germline CDR1 is SNHLY and CDR2 FYNNEI. CDR3 length equals 12 residues. CDR3 amino acids: CASSAGPNEQFF. In DNA form, the CDR3 reads TGTGCCAGCAGTGCGGGCCCGAATGAGCAGTTCTTC.

This clonotype was detected many times. V and J are TRBV12-3 or TRBV12-4 and TRBJ1-2; D uncertain. The V gene lost 5 bases and the J gene lost 5 bases, with 6 bases spanning the gap. The CDR3 is made up of 11 amino acids. The CDR3 here is CASSNLYGYTF. The CDR3 nucleotides read TGTGCCAGCAGTAACCTGTATGGCTACACCTTC.

The V call is TRBV5-1, the J call TRBJ2-3; 7 bases are a match to TRBD2. This CDR3 is built from 17 residues. Losses at the gene ends were 4 bases for V and 0 bases for J; bases not matched to a gene: 11. Per the germline V gene, CDR1 is SGHRS and CDR2 is YFSETQ. CDR3 region: CASSVREGRSSTDTQYF. CDR3 in DNA: TGCGCCAGCAGCGTAAGGGAGGGGAGGTCTAGCACAGATACGCAGTATTTT. The complete variable domain, with remaining parts taken from reference TRBV5-1 and TRBJ2-3, reads KAGVTQTPRYLIKTRGQQVTLSCSPISGHRSVSWYQQTPGQGLQFLFEYFSETQRNKGNFPGRFSGRQFSNSRSEMNVSTLELGDSALYLCASSVREGRSSTDTQYFGPGTRLTVL.

This sequence joins TRBV20-1 and TRBJ1-1, with 10 bases aligning to TRBD1. V dropped 0 bases and J dropped 1; count of bases not matched to a gene: 11. The CDR3 contains 18 residues. The germline gives CDR1 DFQATT, CDR2 SNEGSKA (reference sequence). This CDR3 is CSARDAFGQGVRNTEAFF. Written as DNA, the CDR3 is TGCAGTGCTAGAGATGCCTTTGGACAGGGGGTCAGGAACACTGAAGCTTTCTTT.

This clonotype was found a few times. The rearrangement uses TRBV4-1 and TRBJ1-2; D remains unclear. Germline values: CDR1 MGHRA, CDR2 YSYEKL. The CDR3 totals 16 residues. Trimming removed 4 bases at V and 4 bases at J, with 19 bases between. In nucleotides, the CDR3 is TGCGCCAGCAGCCCCTCCCCCCAAGGACTGTCCTATGGCTACACCTTC. Residues: CASSPSPQGLSYGYTF.

The chain employs TRBV7-3 and TRBJ2-3; maybe TRBD2 (6 bases). The CDR3 is 16 amino acids. V gave up 5 bases and J gave up 0 bases, with 15 bases separating them. CDR1 and CDR2 (germline): SGHTA, FQGTGA. The CDR3 nucleotides are TGTGCCAGCAGCCCCTACGGCGGGGCGAGCACAGATACGCAGTATTTT. Its translation: CASSPYGGASTDTQYF.

The CDR3 loop reads CSVSLRRGDYTDTQYF. In DNA form, the CDR3 reads TGCAGTGTTTCGCTAAGGAGGGGGGACTACACAGATACGCAGTATTTT. The V and J genes are TRBV20-1 and TRBJ2-3; maybe TRBD2 (7 bases). CDR3 length: 16 amino acids. Trimming took off 7 bases at V and 2 bases at J, with 22 bases between the two ends. Germline CDR1 is DFQATT and CDR2 is SNEGSKA (reference sequence).

There are many counts of this clonotype. This chain links TRBV20-1 with TRBJ2-7; TRBD1 might be the D (5 bases). The germline CDR1 and CDR2 sequences are DFQATT and SNEGSKA (reference sequence). CDR3 length: 13 amino acids. Deletions cut 5 bases from V and 0 bases from J, with 11 bases between. CDR3 region: CSAPQGTSYEQYF. The DNA of the CDR3 is TGCAGTGCTCCTCAGGGAACCTCCTACGAGCAGTACTTC.

The CDR3 sequence is CASSLNRGLDYGYTF. DNA of the CDR3: TGTGCCAGCAGCCTAAACAGGGGGCTGGACTATGGCTACACCTTC. This sequence joins TRBV7-2 and TRBJ1-2; 9 bases agree with TRBD1. Germline V lookup: CDR1 SGHTA, CDR2 FQGNSA. The CDR3 sequence is 15 residues long. V dropped 5 bases and J dropped 3; count of bases not matched to a gene: 7.

The rearrangement joins TRBV6-1 to TRBJ1-1; D unresolved. Trimming shortened V by 1 base and J by 3 bases, and 9 bases separated the two germline ends. Germline CDR1 is MNHNS and CDR2 is SASEGT. The CDR3 contains 14 residues. The CDR3 DNA follows: TGTGCCAGCAGTGAAGTTCCGGCGGACACTGAAGCTTTCTTT. It specifies CASSEVPADTEAFF.

This clonotype came up many times. The chain recombines TRBV2 with TRBJ1-2; 8 bases match TRBD1. V gave up 1 base and J gave up 6 bases; unmatched junction bases: 7. The CDR3 length is 15 residues. Germline values: CDR1 SNHLY, CDR2 FYNNEI. CDR3 DNA: TGTGCCAGCAGTGAAGGGCCTACAGGGGGTGATGGCTACACCTTC. Translation: CASSEGPTGGDGYTF.

V and J are TRBV25-1 and TRBJ1-3; no clear D gene. This CDR3 has 17 amino acids. V shed 3 bases and J shed 2 bases, with 17 bases lying between them. From germline, CDR1 is MGHDK and CDR2 SYGVNS. CDR3 DNA: TGTGCCAGCAGTGATTCCGGCGAACTCCTTGCTGGAAACACCATATATTTT. This gives the protein CASSDSGELLAGNTIYF.

At least ten counts were recorded for this clonotype. This rearrangement joins TRBV2 to TRBJ1-1; D gene ambiguous. The V end was cut by 6 bases, the J end by 8 bases, with 13 bases between. Germline CDR1 and CDR2: SNHLY and FYNNEI. The CDR3 is made up of 12 amino acids. Here the CDR3 DNA reads TGTGCCAGCAGACGGACGGTTACAGAAGCTTTCTTT. Translated: CASRRTVTEAFF.

This rearrangement joins TRBV6-5 to TRBJ2-6; D is uncertain. With 0 bases removed from V and 0 bases from J, the gap between germline ends came to 15 bases. The CDR3 runs 19 residues. Germline values: CDR1 MNHEY, CDR2 SVGAGI. CDR3 nucleotides: TGTGCCAGCAGTTACTCGGTTCGGGCGACCTCCTCTGGGGCCAACGTCCTGACTTTC. This gives the protein CASSYSVRATSSGANVLTF.

Points on this clonotype: The junction shows a germline mismatch at one end, possibly a read error. The chain links TRBV27 to TRBJ2-5; no firm D call. Germline V gives CDR1 MNHEY, CDR2 SMNVEV (reference sequence). The CDR3 is 12 residues long. In DNA form, the CDR3 reads TGTGCCGGCAGTCCGAATCAAGAGACCCAGTACTTC. Its protein product is CAGSPNQETQYF.

This clonotype was recorded only once. The DNA for the CDR3 is TGTGCCAGCAGCTTAGGGACAGAAGTTGGCTACACCTTC. Translation gives CASSLGTEVGYTF. V gene TRBV7-9 combines with J gene TRBJ1-2, with D tentatively TRBD1 (6 bases). Germline V gives CDR1 SEHNR, CDR2 FQNEAQ (reference sequence). The CDR3 is 13 amino acids. Trimming cost V 1 base and J 7 bases, with 10 bases left between them.